The 5 T cell receptor beta chains reported below all come from one sample, sequenced in a study of shared clonotypes between healthy human individuals. Here immunoSEQ multiplex PCR was the method, and the copy in TCRdb shows in-frame clones only, minus some. The sample shows about 1.5 million clones, roughly 95% of them seen only once. The specimen was naive CD4+ T cells sorted from blood. The sample's subset: CD45RA+ positively selected. The receptor set was obtained from a man aged 25 to 40 in good health.

The chain employs TRBV18 and TRBJ2-1, with a possible D match to TRBD2 (6 bases). This CDR3 spans 14 amino acids. Germline V gene data show CDR1 as KGHSH and CDR2 as LQKENI. Trimming took 1 base from V and 10 from J, leaving 14 bases between them. The CDR3 protein is CASSPHVDYGEQFF. The CDR3 DNA is TGTGCCAGCTCACCACATGTGGACTATGGGGAGCAGTTCTTC.

The J gene is TRBJ2-7, the V gene TRBV4-3, with 10 bases aligning to TRBD2. CDR3 length: 16 residues. The trim removed 1 base at V and 2 bases at J, leaving 5 bases unmatched. Germline V gives CDR1 LGHNA, CDR2 YSLEER. The CDR3 is CASSQGPGTSAYEQYF. CDR3 bases: TGCGCCAGCAGCCAAGGTCCCGGGACTAGCGCCTACGAGCAGTACTTC.

The CDR3 spells CASSSDLGLAVNEQFF. The CDR3 DNA reads as TGTGCCAGCAGTTCCGACCTGGGGCTAGCGGTCAATGAGCAGTTCTTC. The V call is TRBV6-6, the J call TRBJ2-1; TRBD2 aligns across 7 bases. CDR1 is MNHNY, CDR2 SVGAGI, per germline (reference sequence). With 4 bases clipped from V and 6 bases from J, the junction kept 12 bases outside the gene matches. The CDR3 is made up of 16 amino acids.

CDR3: CASRTTGSPYNEQFF. As DNA, the CDR3 is TGTGCCAGCAGAACGACAGGGTCCCCCTACAATGAGCAGTTCTTC. The rearrangement uses TRBV6-5 and TRBJ2-1; 7 positions match TRBD1. Germline V lookup: CDR1 MNHEY, CDR2 SVGAGI. The CDR3 has 15 residues. J was trimmed by 2 bases and V by 6 bases; bases with no gene match: 7.

The gene calls are TRBV4-1 and TRBJ2-7; TRBD2 agrees at 10 bases. The germline CDR1 and CDR2 sequences are MGHRA and YSYEKL. CDR3 length: 16 amino acids. The V segment lost 0 bases and the J segment 3 bases; nucleotides outside the gene matches: 5. In DNA form, the CDR3 reads TGCGCCAGCAGCCAAGATCTAGCGGGAGAGTTCTACGAGCAGTACTTC. It is translated as CASSQDLAGEFYEQYF.